Listed below are T cell receptor beta chains from one sample, sequenced in a study of blood T cell repertoires in COVID-19. Generated by immunoSEQ multiplex PCR, the TCRdb table keeps only in-frame clones and is missing some. Of 150,000 to 200,000 clones listed, 65% to 85% are singletons. Sequenced sample: peripheral blood. The receptors derive from a human donor with acute or convalescent COVID-19. The donor label of this sample is uncertain. CDR3s leave out the opening cysteine and the closing phenylalanine or tryptophan. Size is omitted from some rows. Given values are once, few, many or a class for expanded clones.

size	V	CDR3
.	TRBV18	ASSPTRGTTEAF
.	TRBV6-6	ATGQATDTQY
.	TRBV5-1	ASSLEGTGNLDEQY
.	TRBV10-3	AISGGQAYEQY
.	TRBV3-1/TRBV3-2	ASSQEGGTEAF
few	TRBV5-1	ASSLESGPNEAF
.	TRBV6-1	ASSENRGHTEAF
.	TRBV12-3/TRBV12-4	ASSFERGTPQY
.	TRBV11-2	ASSPPLSGSFGSYNEQF
.	TRBV30	AWRKETGVDYGYT
few	TRBV10-3	AISEYPLGTEAF
.	TRBV6-5	ASSSTGTGGYEQY
.	TRBV2	ASSVYRDGGIPDSYEQY
.	TRBV3-1/TRBV3-2	ASSQDGGTGGRTEAF
once	TRBV5-1	ASSREGAAINTEAF
.	TRBV27	ASSLNTYGGQPQH
few	TRBV6-2/TRBV6-3	ASSDGQVLGYT
.	TRBV5-8	ASSLSDSHSEKLF
.	TRBV27	ASSLKPGADLALHYEQY
.	TRBV3-1/TRBV3-2	ASSQGAGGVQY
.	TRBV7-9	ASSFGTAGGVAYGYT
.	TRBV29-1	SAEDRGGYEQY